What follows are 29 T cell receptor beta chains derived from one specimen sequenced in a study of blood T cell repertoires in COVID-19. Measured with immunoSEQ multiplex PCR; TCRdb has only the in-frame clones, and not every one. This table has some 170,000 clones, more than 75% appearing once. Sequencing was performed on PBMCs or T cells enriched from blood (not recorded which). These receptors all come from a middle-aged man who had recovered from COVID-19.

DNA for the CDR3: TGTGCCAGCAGTGAATACTCGACAGTGAACACTGAAGCTTTCTTT. Its translation: CASSEYSTVNTEAFF. This chain joins TRBV25-1 and TRBJ1-1, with D possibly TRBD1 on 5 matching bases. The CDR3 contains 15 residues. Germline V CDR1 and CDR2: MGHDK, SYGVNS. Trimming left V 0 bases short and J 0 bases short, with 8 bases between.

In this sample, this clone turned up a few times. The rearrangement joins TRBV12-3 or TRBV12-4 to TRBJ1-2, with D maybe TRBD1 (6 bases). The germline V and J ends were trimmed by 5 bases and 8 bases, with 12 bases remaining between them. The CDR3 loop spans 12 amino acids. The CDR3 is CASSTGSWGYTF. CDR3 nucleotide sequence: TGTGCCAGCAGTACAGGGTCTTGGGGCTACACCTTC.

The chain couples TRBV5-1 to TRBJ1-4, with 7 nucleotides matching TRBD1. The CDR3 extends over 16 amino acids. J gave up 3 bases and V 0 bases, and 5 bases lay outside the gene matches. In germline, CDR1 is SGHRS, CDR2 YFSETQ. The CDR3 coding sequence is TGCGCCAGCAGCTTGGCAGGGCAGGGGGCTAATGAAAAACTGTTTTTT. Translation: CASSLAGQGANEKLFF.

This clone was observed a single time. This chain uses TRBV6-2 or TRBV6-3 with TRBJ2-7, with 9 positions matching TRBD1. The CDR3 covers 13 residues. The V gene end was trimmed by 6 bases and the J gene end by 5 bases; junction bases not matched to a gene: 5. Germline values: CDR1 MNHEY, CDR2 SVGEGT. CDR3 coding DNA: TGTGCCAGCAGCCCGTGGACAGGGGACGAGCAGTACTTC. This gives the protein CASSPWTGDEQYF.

V is TRBV19 and J is TRBJ1-2; D is possibly TRBD1 (5 bases). CDR1 LNHDA and CDR2 SQIVND come from the germline V gene (reference sequence). Trimming removed 4 bases at V and 6 bases at J, with 9 bases between. This CDR3 comprises 12 residues. Written as DNA, the CDR3 is TGTGCCAGTAGTAACAGGCACGATGGCTACACCTTC. Amino acids: CASSNRHDGYTF.

V and J are TRBV21-1 and TRBJ1-4; the table assigns TRBD1, which was not confirmed against the DNA. TRBV21-1 is flagged as a pseudogene. CDR3 length: 15 residues. Here the CDR3 DNA reads TGTGCCAGCAGCAAACCGAGGACAGATCAAGCAAAACTGTTTTTT. Translation gives CASSKPRTDQAKLFF.

The chain joins TRBV6-4 to TRBJ1-2; weak D call: TRBD1 (5 bases). Germline CDR1 MRHNA, CDR2 SNTAGT. The CDR3 sequence is 14 residues long. Trimming pared 2 bases from V and 8 bases from J, leaving 15 bases between. This CDR3 reads CASSDQGLGGGYTF. In nucleotides, the CDR3 is TGTGCCAGCAGTGACCAGGGATTGGGTGGAGGCTACACCTTC.

This clone has only one observation. The CDR3 coding sequence is TGTGCCAGCAGCCACTCCGCAGGAGGTCGCGGGGGGTCCTACGAGCAGTACTTC. It codes for CASSHSAGGRGGSYEQYF. This sequence joins TRBV3-1 (or the pseudogene TRBV3-2) and TRBJ2-7, with 8 bases matching TRBD2. Germline CDR1 reads LGHDT; CDR2 reads YNNKEL (reference sequence). This CDR3 has 18 amino acids. V was clipped by 3 bases and J by 1 base; unmatched bases: 14.

The CDR3, as DNA: TGTGCCAGCAGAGACCGGGGAACAGGGCCCCAGTACTTC. The encoded protein is CASRDRGTGPQYF. The chain links TRBV6-5 to TRBJ2-5; possibly TRBD1 for D (6 bases). Per the germline V gene, CDR1 is MNHEY and CDR2 is SVGAGI. Trimming pared 6 bases from V and 9 bases from J, leaving 17 bases between. The CDR3 has 13 residues.

The rearrangement uses TRBV9 and TRBJ1-2; D is unresolved. V lost 0 bases, J lost 0 bases, and 9 bases lay in between. The CDR3 extends over 15 amino acids. Germline V gene data show CDR1 as SGDLS and CDR2 as YYNGEE. CDR3 DNA sequence: TGTGCCAGCAGCGTAGAGGTGGGAGCTAACTATGGCTACACCTTC. Amino acid sequence: CASSVEVGANYGYTF.

This clone has just one count. This chain uses TRBV24-1 with TRBJ2-7, with TRBD1 identical over 10 bases. V lost 5 bases to trimming and J lost 3 bases; unmatched junction nucleotides: 12. The germline CDR1 and CDR2 sequences are KGHDR and SFDVKD. The CDR3 runs 17 residues. CDR3 nucleotides: TGTGCCACCAGTGGCTATCGACCTGGGACAGGGGACTACGAGCAGTACGTC. Translation gives CATSGYRPGTGDYEQYV.

This chain links TRBV12-2 with TRBJ1-5; the DNA was not used to check the table's D call, TRBD1. TRBV12-2 is a listed pseudogene. CDR3 size: 16 residues. This CDR3 reads CASRSLTGGGNQPQHF. As DNA, the CDR3 is TGTGCAAGTCGCTCCTTGACAGGGGGAGGCAATCAGCCCCAGCATTTT.

CDR3 coding DNA: TGTGCCAGCAGGGAGAGGCCTTCCACAGATACGCAGTATTTT. Residues: CASRERPSTDTQYF. The rearrangement links TRBV6-5 to TRBJ2-3; D is ambiguous. V dropped 6 bases and J dropped 2 bases, with 12 bases sitting between them. CDR1 and CDR2 from the germline V gene are MNHEY and SVGAGI. The CDR3 has 14 amino acids.

The chain links TRBV7-9 to TRBJ1-3; 11 positions match TRBD1. The V and J ends lost 6 bases and 2 bases, in that order; junction bases with no gene match: 9. The CDR3 is made up of 17 amino acids. Germline CDR1 reads SEHNR; CDR2 reads FQNEAQ (reference sequence). In nucleotides, the CDR3 is TGTGCCAGCAGTTTCGGACAGGGGGCCTCGGCTGGAAACACCATATATTTT. Protein sequence: CASSFGQGASAGNTIYF.

The chain combines TRBV5-6 with TRBJ2-5, with TRBD2 matching 12 bases. The CDR3 loop spans 16 amino acids. The germline CDR1 and CDR2 sequences are SGHDT and YYEEEE. V dropped 4 bases and J dropped 6; count of bases not matched to a gene: 10. The CDR3 bases are TGTGCCAGCAGCCCACTAGGGACTAGCGGGTCGAAGACCCAGTACTTC. The encoded protein is CASSPLGTSGSKTQYF.

This chain links TRBV2 with TRBJ1-1; TRBD1 matches at 8 bases. Trimming removed 7 bases from V and 7 bases from J; junction bases left unmatched: 2. The CDR3 has 11 amino acids. From germline, CDR1 is SNHLY and CDR2 FYNNEI. For the CDR3, the DNA is TGTGCCAGCAATGGACAGGGTGAAGCTTTCTTT. This codes for CASNGQGEAFF.

V is TRBV6-1 and J is TRBJ2-7; unclear D gene. Germline CDR1 is MNHNS and CDR2 is SASEGT. This CDR3 contains 15 residues. V was trimmed by 1 base and J by 2 bases, leaving 12 bases between them. The CDR3 bases are TGTGCCAGCAGTGAAGGCCGGCACACTACCTACGAGCAGTACGTC. It encodes CASSEGRHTTYEQYV.

The rearrangement joins TRBV7-9 to TRBJ1-2; possible D gene TRBD1, 6 bases. Deletions cut 1 base from V and 6 bases from J, with 15 bases between. There are 15 residues in the CDR3. Germline loops: CDR1 SEHNR, CDR2 FQNEAQ (reference sequence). For the CDR3, the DNA is TGTGCCAGCAGCTTAGGTACTGGGGGCGAGGATGGCTACACCTTC. As protein: CASSLGTGGEDGYTF. Drawing the rest from reference TRBV7-9 and TRBJ1-2, the complete variable domain is DTGVSQNPRHKITKRGQNVTFRCDPISEHNRLYWYRQTLGQGPEFLTYFQNEAQLEKSRLLSDRFSAERPKGSFSTLEIQRTEQGDSAMYLCASSLGTGGEDGYTFGSGTRLTVV.

This clone was seen just once. The chain joins TRBV7-9 to TRBJ2-1, with unresolved D. Germline-derived CDR1 and CDR2 are SEHNR and FQNEAQ (reference sequence). The V end was cut by 0 bases, the J end by 7 bases, with 7 bases between. This CDR3 contains 13 residues. The chain's CDR3 is CASSLAHWNEQFF. The CDR3 DNA sequence: TGTGCCAGCAGCTTAGCGCACTGGAATGAGCAGTTCTTC.

The CDR3 DNA is TGTGCCAGCAGCTTATGGGCCGGGACTGCCATCTATGGCTACACCTTC. This translates into CASSLWAGTAIYGYTF. The chain combines TRBV7-8 with TRBJ1-2; tentatively, D is TRBD1 (5 bases). The germline V and J ends were trimmed by 2 bases and 4 bases, with 17 bases remaining between them. Germline values: CDR1 SGHVS, CDR2 FQNEAQ. The CDR3 runs 16 residues.

The rearrangement joins TRBV21-1 to TRBJ2-5; the table's D call TRBD1 went unverified against the DNA. TRBV21-1 is a pseudogene locus. The CDR3 consists of 13 residues. The CDR3 spells CAWDDRYQETQYF. The CDR3 nucleotides are TGTGCCTGGGACGACAGGTACCAAGAGACCCAGTACTTC.

The chain combines TRBV7-9 with TRBJ2-1, with D possibly being TRBD2 (5 bases). Trimming stripped 5 bases from V and 4 bases from J, with 15 bases between. CDR1 and CDR2 from the germline V gene are SEHNR and FQNEAQ (reference sequence). This CDR3 comprises 15 residues. CDR3 loop: CASSHPEGGYNEQFF. The CDR3, as DNA: TGTGCCAGCAGCCACCCCGAGGGCGGATACAATGAGCAGTTCTTC.

The V gene is TRBV5-6, the J gene TRBJ1-6, with TRBD1 matching 11 bases. Germline lookup yields CDR1 SGHDT and CDR2 YYEEEE. V lost 4 bases, J lost 9 bases, and 6 bases stayed unmatched. This CDR3 is 15 amino acids long. The DNA for the CDR3 is TGTGCCAGCAGCCGGAGGACAGGGGGCGGTTCACCCCTCCACTTT. Residues: CASSRRTGGGSPLHF.

This CDR3 is CASSFGGRSGEKLFF. In nucleotides, the CDR3 is TGCGCCAGCAGCTTCGGTGGCCGGTCGGGAGAAAAACTGTTTTTT. The genes are TRBV5-1 and TRBJ1-4; D unresolved. The V end was cut by 2 bases, the J end by 8 bases, with 16 bases between. Germline values: CDR1 SGHRS, CDR2 YFSETQ. This CDR3 has 15 amino acids.

V gene TRBV21-1 combines with J gene TRBJ2-5; TRBD2 was called by the table and not checked on the DNA. TRBV21-1 is listed as a pseudogene. This CDR3 has 17 residues. The CDR3 nucleotides are TGTGCCAGCAGCAAAGGGAGGCGGGGCACCGTCCAAGAGACCCAGTACTTC. Its protein product is CASSKGRRGTVQETQYF.

This clone was seen once. The chain uses TRBV10-2 and TRBJ1-3; the D gene is possibly TRBD1 (5 bases). Germline CDR1 WSHSY, CDR2 SAAADI. This CDR3 region has 17 residues. The V and J ends lost 6 bases and 1 base respectively, with 19 bases between them. CDR3 residues: CASSGSQGFGSGNTIYF. The CDR3 nucleotides are TGCGCCAGCAGCGGATCTCAGGGTTTCGGGTCTGGAAACACCATATATTTT.

In nucleotides, the CDR3 is TGTGCCAGTAGTAGGACAGGGCGGTATGGAAACACCATATATTTT. It encodes CASSRTGRYGNTIYF. The chain carries TRBV19 and TRBJ1-3; 8 nucleotides align to TRBD1. This CDR3 spans 15 amino acids. The junction had 5 bases not matched to a gene; V was cut back by 4 bases and J by 3 bases. Germline V CDR1 and CDR2: LNHDA, SQIVND (reference sequence).

This chain connects TRBV5-1 to TRBJ2-7, with a tentative D call TRBD2 (5 bases). V shed 4 bases and J shed 0 bases, with 11 bases lying between them. There are 14 residues in the CDR3. Germline CDR1 SGHRS, CDR2 YFSETQ. The DNA for the CDR3 is TGCGCCAGCAGCAGAGGCAGCGGCTCCTACGAGCAGTACTTC. Amino acid sequence: CASSRGSGSYEQYF.

V gene TRBV4-2 combines with J gene TRBJ2-2; 12 nucleotides agree with TRBD2. CDR3 length equals 15 residues. CDR1 and CDR2 from the germline V gene are LGHNA and YNFKEQ. The V segment lost 5 bases and the J segment 8 bases; nucleotides outside the gene matches: 6. The CDR3 region has the DNA TGTGCCAGCAGCGATACTAGCGGGGGGATGGGGGAGCTGTTTTTT. This translates into CASSDTSGGMGELFF.